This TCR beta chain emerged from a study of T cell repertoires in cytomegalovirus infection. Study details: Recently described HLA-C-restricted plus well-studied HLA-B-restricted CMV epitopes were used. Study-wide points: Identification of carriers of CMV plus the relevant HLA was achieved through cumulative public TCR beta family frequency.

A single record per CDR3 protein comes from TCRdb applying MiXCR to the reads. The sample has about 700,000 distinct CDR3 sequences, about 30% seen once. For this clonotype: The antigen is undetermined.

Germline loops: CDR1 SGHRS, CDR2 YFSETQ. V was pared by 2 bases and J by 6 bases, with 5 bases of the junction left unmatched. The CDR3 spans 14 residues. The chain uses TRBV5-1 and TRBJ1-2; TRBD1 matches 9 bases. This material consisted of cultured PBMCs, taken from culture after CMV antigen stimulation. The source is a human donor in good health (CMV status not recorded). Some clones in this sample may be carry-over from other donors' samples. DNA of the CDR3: TGCGCCAGCAGCTTTTCCGGGACAGGGAATGGCTACACCTTC. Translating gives CASSFSGTGNGYTF.